A selection of T cell receptor beta chains follows, all from one sample in a study of blood T cell repertoires in COVID-19. Clones were read by immunoSEQ multiplex PCR, and TCRdb kept only the in-frame ones, dropping some. Here the sample spans approximately 230,000 clones, more than 85% being singletons. The sample taken for sequencing was PBMCs or T cells enriched from blood (not recorded which). The receptors come from a woman in her thirties who had recovered from COVID-19. The CDR3 runs from the conserved cysteine through the conserved F or W. Fields, in order: clone size, J gene, V gene, CDR3 protein. A clone size is listed for some rows: how often the clone was seen (once, few, many), or a class if it is expanded.

clone_size: .
j_call: TRBJ1-6
v_call: TRBV5-4
cdr3_aa: CASSRPGQGPNSPLHF

clone_size: .
j_call: TRBJ2-7
v_call: TRBV19
cdr3_aa: CASSIDGGGAPYEQYF

clone_size: .
j_call: TRBJ1-1
v_call: TRBV7-5
cdr3_aa: CARSLVFSGGTEAFF

clone_size: .
j_call: TRBJ1-1
v_call: TRBV2
cdr3_aa: CASSETGETEAFF

clone_size: .
j_call: TRBJ1-3
v_call: TRBV24-1
cdr3_aa: CATSVKGQRSGNTIYF

clone_size: .
j_call: TRBJ1-1
v_call: TRBV28
cdr3_aa: CASSYPGLHTEAFF

clone_size: .
j_call: TRBJ2-1
v_call: TRBV29-1
cdr3_aa: CSVERLALGQFF

clone_size: .
j_call: TRBJ2-7
v_call: TRBV10-2
cdr3_aa: CASSESGRGRAGDEQYF

clone_size: .
j_call: TRBJ2-3
v_call: TRBV7-2
cdr3_aa: CASSLDAGAGTDTQYF

clone_size: .
j_call: TRBJ1-5
v_call: TRBV27
cdr3_aa: CASSSGYNQPQHF

clone_size: .
j_call: TRBJ1-2
v_call: TRBV7-8
cdr3_aa: CASSLGDRAKDYGYTF

clone_size: once
j_call: TRBJ1-1
v_call: TRBV30
cdr3_aa: CAWTRQGLKFTEAFF

clone_size: .
j_call: TRBJ2-3
v_call: TRBV1
cdr3_aa: CTSSQDWQREGGTDTQYF

clone_size: .
j_call: TRBJ2-3
v_call: TRBV7-3
cdr3_aa: CASSLSYASTDTQYF

clone_size: .
j_call: TRBJ2-7
v_call: TRBV2
cdr3_aa: CASRGIGGKVEQYF

clone_size: .
j_call: TRBJ2-3
v_call: TRBV7-9
cdr3_aa: CASSLAGERDTQYF

clone_size: once
j_call: TRBJ2-2
v_call: TRBV28
cdr3_aa: CASSPTGHAPNTGELFF

clone_size: .
j_call: TRBJ2-3
v_call: TRBV7-2
cdr3_aa: CASSLSPSGDTQYF

clone_size: .
j_call: TRBJ1-1
v_call: TRBV10-3
cdr3_aa: CAISDSGVSDTEAFF

clone_size: .
j_call: TRBJ2-1
v_call: TRBV27
cdr3_aa: CASRELTGGQFF

clone_size: .
j_call: TRBJ2-1
v_call: TRBV28
cdr3_aa: CASSFARGTSGRNRPAGEQFF